This T cell receptor beta chain was profiled in a study of T cells in Graves' hyperthyroidism and ophthalmopathy. The study, taken as a whole, reports: Patients with ophthalmopathy were separated from those with stable hyperthyroidism by a 13 V-J model.

This CDR3 region has 11 residues. Germline V gene lookup returns CDR1 SGHKS and CDR2 YYEKEE (reference sequence). The ends lost 3 bases at V and 7 bases at J; junction bases unmatched: 0. This clonotype showed up many times. Antigen specificity is unknown. Patients aged 18 to 65 with hyperthyroidism were newly diagnosed, with duration under 2 months. A patient was excluded if there was uncontrolled infection, other autoimmune disease, pregnancy or lactation. Researchers amplified the TCR beta CDR3 regions from RNA transcripts. RT-PCR in the first round (using the HTBI primer set) targeted the TCR CDR3. Each CDR3 protein is one row after TCRdb ran MiXCR on the multiplex PCR reads. Here the sample spans about 540,000 distinct CDR3 sequences, 35% to 55% being singletons.

This chain uses TRBV5-5 with TRBJ2-5, with 7 bases that match TRBD2. The sequencing input was peripheral blood or thyroid tissue (not recorded which). This clonotype was sampled from a woman younger than 30 with Graves' hyperthyroidism. The CDR3 DNA is TGTGCCAGCAGCTGGGAGGGGACCCAGTACTTC. This translates into CASSWEGTQYF.